The source of this T cell receptor beta chain is a study of blood T cell repertoires in COVID-19. Study background: Samples representing acute and convalescent COVID-19 were sourced from the United States, Italy and Spain. T cells, B-cell-depleted T cells, or PBMCs provided the cDNA or gDNA that served as material.

The study drew participants aged about 18 to 89 years from roughly 25 US areas. In the authors' workflow: Estimated nucleated cell counts came from reference gene primer amplification. Libraries were prepared by immunoSEQ multiplex PCR; TCRdb keeps only in-frame clonotypes and omits some of them. The V and J calls and clone size are taken from that table; D and trimming were inferred from the DNA. The sample lists 180,000 or so clones, around 85% occurring once. The CDR3 is made up of 17 amino acids. Germline CDR1 MNHNS, CDR2 SASEGT. With 4 bases clipped from V and 3 bases from J, the junction kept 11 bases outside the gene matches.

The chain carries TRBV6-1 and TRBJ1-5; 8 bases fit TRBD1. The sequence derives from a man in his forties who had recovered from COVID-19. Sequenced input: PBMCs or T cells enriched from blood (not recorded which). CDR3 sequence (DNA): TGTGCCAGCAGTGGACAGCGTGGACAGGGACTCAATCAGCCCCAGCATTTT. Translation: CASSGQRGQGLNQPQHF.